The 15 T cell receptor beta chains reported below all come from one sample, sequenced in a study of blood T cells in healthy people across ages. The second PCR ran about 6 to 12 cycles with a sample-barcoded 5' primer and J-beta primers. TCRdb used MiXCR to reprocess the 5' RACE reads, holding one entry per CDR3 protein. The table records about 1.5 million distinct CDR3 sequences, 40% to 45% of them present only once. Material: blood. All receptors derive from a woman aged 18-29 years in good health.

This clonotype turned up a few times. The chain couples TRBV6-7 to TRBJ1-2, with D maybe TRBD1 (5 bases). TRBV6-7 is annotated as an ORF whose role is uncertain. This CDR3 region has 14 residues. V lost 2 bases, J lost 2 bases, and 9 bases lay in between. In DNA, the CDR3 is TGTGCCAGCAGTTACCAGGACACCAACTATGGCTACACCTTC. The encoded protein is CASSYQDTNYGYTF.

Only a few counts were recorded for this clonotype. The CDR3 bases are TGTGCCAGCAGTTTAACCAGTGTCTCCTACGAGCAGTACTTC. It yields the protein CASSLTSVSYEQYF. The chain uses TRBV27 and TRBJ2-7; D is uncertain. The CDR3 loop spans 14 amino acids. Trimming took 2 bases from V and 0 from J, leaving 8 bases between them. The germline V gene encodes CDR1 MNHEY and CDR2 SMNVEV (reference sequence).

Only a few counts were recorded for this clonotype. The chain joins TRBV27 to TRBJ2-7; D unresolved. Trimming took 5 bases from V and 0 from J, leaving 14 bases between them. Germline V lookup: CDR1 MNHEY, CDR2 SMNVEV (reference sequence). The CDR3 sequence is 15 residues long. CDR3 DNA: TGTGCCAGCAGTCTAACCGCAGGCGTCTCCTACGAGCAGTACTTC. Translating gives CASSLTAGVSYEQYF.

The chain uses TRBV20-1 and TRBJ2-1, with 8 bases aligning to TRBD2. Germline assignment: CDR1 DFQATT and CDR2 SNEGSKA (reference sequence). V was clipped by 0 bases and J by 8 bases; unmatched bases: 9. The CDR3 extends over 15 amino acids. CDR3 residues: CSARDLRGGVDEQFF. For the CDR3, the DNA is TGCAGTGCTAGAGATCTCCGGGGGGGCGTGGATGAGCAGTTCTTC.

This clonotype has more than one count but fewer than ten. The V call is TRBV5-1, the J call TRBJ2-7, with a possible D match to TRBD1 (5 bases). Trimming pared 4 bases from V and 4 bases from J, leaving 18 bases between. The CDR3 consists of 15 residues. The germline gives CDR1 SGHRS, CDR2 YFSETQ. The CDR3 DNA reads TGCGCCAGCAGCCCTCCGGACATTACCAATTACGAGCAGTACTTC. Its translation: CASSPPDITNYEQYF. Combining the CDR3 with reference TRBV5-1 and TRBJ2-7 gives the whole variable domain KAGVTQTPRYLIKTRGQQVTLSCSPISGHRSVSWYQQTPGQGLQFLFEYFSETQRNKGNFPGRFSGRQFSNSRSEMNVSTLELGDSALYLCASSPPDITNYEQYFGPGTRLTVT.

The chain recombines TRBV29-1 with TRBJ1-2, with D unresolved. Per germline, CDR1 SQVTM and CDR2 ANQGSEA. The CDR3 runs 10 residues. Trimming pared 4 bases from V and 6 bases from J, leaving 6 bases between. CDR3 nucleotides: TGCAGCGTTGCCAGGAATGGCTACACCTTC. Protein product: CSVARNGYTF.

This chain connects TRBV24-1 to TRBJ2-1; D call uncertain. V was shortened by 4 bases and J by 2 bases, with 2 bases between the two germline ends. The germline CDR1 and CDR2 sequences are KGHDR and SFDVKD. The CDR3 contains 12 residues. DNA for the CDR3: TGTGCCACCAGTGAAGCCTACAATGAGCAGTTCTTC. Translated, it gives CATSEAYNEQFF.

CDR3 in amino acids: CASSPRSQGVLYEQYF. CDR3 DNA sequence: TGTGCCAGCAGCCCCCGGAGCCAGGGGGTACTCTACGAGCAGTACTTC. V gene TRBV9 combines with J gene TRBJ2-7, with 7 bases lining up with TRBD1. The V segment lost 4 bases and the J segment 3 bases; nucleotides outside the gene matches: 13. In germline, CDR1 is SGDLS, CDR2 YYNGEE. This CDR3 is built from 16 residues.

This clonotype was counted many times. The CDR3 region has the DNA TGTGCCATCAGTGAGTCCGGACTAGCGCTCGATGAGCAGTTCTTC. The encoded protein is CAISESGLALDEQFF. V is TRBV10-3 and J is TRBJ2-1, with 9 bases lining up with TRBD2. The V segment lost 0 bases and the J segment 8 bases; nucleotides outside the gene matches: 5. Per the germline V gene, CDR1 is ENHRY and CDR2 is SYGVKD. This CDR3 comprises 15 residues.

The chain recombines TRBV4-1 with TRBJ1-2; 7 bases match TRBD1. This CDR3 comprises 15 residues. Germline V gene lookup returns CDR1 MGHRA and CDR2 YSYEKL. J gave up 4 bases and V 2 bases, and 7 bases lay outside the gene matches. DNA for the CDR3: TGCGCCAGCAGCCAACCAGGGGGTGGAAGCTATGGCTACACCTTC. This encodes CASSQPGGGSYGYTF.

The chain joins TRBV7-9 to TRBJ2-1; 7 bases are shared with TRBD2. In germline, CDR1 is SEHNR, CDR2 FQNEAQ (reference sequence). The CDR3 extends over 16 amino acids. The J segment lost 4 bases and the V segment lost 5 bases, leaving 11 bases of the junction unmatched. CDR3 DNA sequence: TGTGCCAGCAGCCGGAGGGAGGGACCCGCATACAATGAGCAGTTCTTC. As protein: CASSRREGPAYNEQFF.

This clonotype appeared many times. This sequence joins TRBV4-1 and TRBJ2-7; 15 positions match TRBD2. The germline gives CDR1 MGHRA, CDR2 YSYEKL. The trim removed 3 bases at V and 3 bases at J, leaving 0 bases unmatched. There are 15 residues in the CDR3. The CDR3 DNA follows: TGCGCCAGCAGCCAGGGACTAGCGGGGGGCTACGAGCAGTACTTC. Translation gives CASSQGLAGGYEQYF.

In DNA form, the CDR3 reads TGTGCCAGCAGCGCCCGACAGAGATCCGTAGCCAAAAACATTCAGTACTTC. Residues: CASSARQRSVAKNIQYF. The chain uses TRBV7-2 and TRBJ2-4; a weak D match, TRBD1 (5 bases). CDR1 is SGHTA, CDR2 FQGNSA, per germline. This CDR3 comprises 17 residues. V was trimmed by 5 bases and J by 0 bases, leaving 17 bases between them.

This clonotype came up a few times. This chain connects TRBV6-2 or TRBV6-3 to TRBJ2-3; a weak D match, TRBD2 (6 bases). V gave up 5 bases and J gave up 7 bases, with 19 bases separating them. CDR3 length: 15 amino acids. Looked up from germline, CDR1 is MNHEY and CDR2 is SVGEGT. The CDR3 loop is CASSPLAPSINTQYF. For the CDR3, the DNA is TGTGCCAGCAGTCCTCTAGCGCCAAGCATTAATACGCAGTATTTT.

This clonotype was counted at least ten times. This chain joins TRBV7-9 and TRBJ1-5; perhaps TRBD1 as D (6 bases). Trimming removed 5 bases from V and 0 bases from J, with 11 bases in between. This CDR3 spans 15 amino acids. Germline CDR1 SEHNR, CDR2 FQNEAQ (reference sequence). In nucleotides, the CDR3 is TGTGCCAGCAGCCCCGGACAGAATAGCAATCAGCCCCAGCATTTT. Protein sequence: CASSPGQNSNQPQHF.